The following is a TCR beta chain sequence with its context. This sample was included in a study of identical twins. Germline V gene data show CDR1 as MNHEY and CDR2 as SVGAGI. This CDR3 region has 15 residues. Trimming removed 0 bases at V and 2 bases at J, with 7 bases between. TCRdb reprocessed the 5' RACE reads via MiXCR and lists one record per CDR3 protein. The sample holds 600,000 to 850,000 distinct CDR3 sequences; 15% to 20% are singletons and the top ten take less than 15%. In addition, the sample was reused for a study of T cells expressing NK-cell markers.

The origin of this receptor is a woman aged 18-30 years in good health. The rearrangement uses TRBV6-5 and TRBJ2-2; D unclear. The sample was PBMCs. CDR3 protein: CASSYSLRNTGELFF. The CDR3 coding sequence is TGTGCCAGCAGTTACTCGCTGAGAAACACCGGGGAGCTGTTTTTT.